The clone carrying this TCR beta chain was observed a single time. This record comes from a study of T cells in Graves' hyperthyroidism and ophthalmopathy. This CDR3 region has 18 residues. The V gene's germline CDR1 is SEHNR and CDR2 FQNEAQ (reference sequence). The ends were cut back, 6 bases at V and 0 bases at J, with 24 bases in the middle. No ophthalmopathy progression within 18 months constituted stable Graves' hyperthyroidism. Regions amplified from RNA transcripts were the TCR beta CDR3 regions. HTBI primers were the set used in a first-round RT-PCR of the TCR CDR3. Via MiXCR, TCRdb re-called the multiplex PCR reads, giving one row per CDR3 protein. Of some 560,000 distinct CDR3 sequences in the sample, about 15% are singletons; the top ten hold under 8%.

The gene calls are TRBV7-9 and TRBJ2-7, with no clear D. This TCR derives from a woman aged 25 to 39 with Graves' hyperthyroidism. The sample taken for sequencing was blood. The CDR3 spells CASRDTEVWGGDSYEQYF. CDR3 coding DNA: TGTGCCAGCAGGGATACAGAGGTATGGGGTGGGGACTCCTACGAGCAGTACTTC.